This T cell receptor beta chain was identified in a study of shared clonotypes between healthy human individuals. Study-level points and caveats: Clonotype sharing across donors was expected to vary with sequencing depth.

Samples underwent the assay at deep level. It was on ten immunoSEQ deep assay plates that unsorted PBMC DNA was sequenced. Data came from immunoSEQ multiplex PCR; TCRdb stores just in-frame clones and leaves some out. The data hold about half a million clones, with 81% observed a single time. The CDR3 consists of 15 residues. V dropped 1 base and J dropped 2 bases, with 9 bases sitting between them. From germline, CDR1 is MDHEN and CDR2 SYDVKM. On this clone itself: What it recognizes is unknown.

Free of recent acute infections or vaccinations, the donors were healthy HIV-negative adults. The sequenced sample was PBMCs. V gene TRBV28 combines with J gene TRBJ1-5; TRBD1 is a possible D gene (5 bases). This TCR was sampled from a woman between 35 and 50 years old in good health. Some clones in this sample may be carry-over from other donors' samples. The CDR3 is CASSLSVQGNQPQHF. In nucleotides, the CDR3 is TGTGCCAGCAGTTTATCTGTACAGGGCAATCAGCCCCAGCATTTT. Full variable domain (rest looked up from reference TRBV28 and TRBJ1-5): DVKVTQSSRYLVKRTGEKVFLECVQDMDHENMFWYRQDPGLGLRLIYFSYDVKMKEKGDIPEGYSVSREKKERFSLILESASTNQTSMYLCASSLSVQGNQPQHFGDGTRLSIL.